This T cell receptor (beta chain) is from a study of T cell repertoires in cytomegalovirus infection (dated by TCRdb to the late 2010s). With regard to the full study: Donor HLA type was relevant to the analysis, as public TCR beta signatures indicated carriage of CMV infection together with the matching HLA type.

With respect to this clonotype: The antigen it binds to is not known. Within one base of it there is no much larger clone, and no base qualities were kept.

Overall study outcomes, separate from this receptor: In the ex vivo response, HLA-C-restricted CMV-specific TCR beta clonotypes were dominant, and in two of eight donors the single most frequent clonotype came from this HLA-C-restricted group. Carriers of CMV infection plus the relevant HLA type were discriminated by the cumulative frequency of public TCR beta family members in the study cohort and in an independent roughly 400-donor cohort.

Sequenced on an Illumina HiSeq 1500. The public reads were quality trimmed at Q25 with fastp and then assembled into clones with MiXCR by TCRdb, keeping productive beta chains. Rows with one shared CDR3 protein collapse into an entry with the most common genes and DNA. The sample table lists 200,000 to 300,000 distinct CDR3 sequences, roughly 15% of them with a count of one. The leading ten clones occupy about 8.7% of the sample. The receptor's source is a human donor in good health (CMV status not recorded). Some clones in this sample may be carry-over from other donors' samples. Sequencing was performed on PBMCs.

The DNA sequence is TGTGCCAGCAGCCAATTCGGGCCTGGGGACACTGAAGCTTTCTTT. Its protein is CASSQFGPGDTEAFF. The chain couples TRBV4-2 to TRBJ1-1, with the D gene not confidently named. V lost 2 bases and J lost 3 bases; the stretch between them is 13 bases long. The germline V gene sets CDR1 to LGHNA and CDR2 to YNFKEQ. The CDR3 sequence holds 15 residues, the cysteine and phenylalanine included. The entry retains the CDR3 DNA only, 45 bases that are in frame from base 1.